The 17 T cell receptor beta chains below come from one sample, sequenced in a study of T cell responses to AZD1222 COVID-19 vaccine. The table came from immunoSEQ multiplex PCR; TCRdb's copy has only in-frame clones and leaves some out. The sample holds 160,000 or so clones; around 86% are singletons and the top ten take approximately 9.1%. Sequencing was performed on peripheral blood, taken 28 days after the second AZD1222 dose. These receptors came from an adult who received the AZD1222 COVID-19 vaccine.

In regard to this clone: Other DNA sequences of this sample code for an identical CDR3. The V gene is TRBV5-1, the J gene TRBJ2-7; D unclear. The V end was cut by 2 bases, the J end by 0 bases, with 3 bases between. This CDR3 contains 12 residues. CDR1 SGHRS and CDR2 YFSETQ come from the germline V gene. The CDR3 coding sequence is TGCGCCAGCAGCTTCGACTCCTACGAGCAGTACTTC. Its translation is CASSFDSYEQYF.

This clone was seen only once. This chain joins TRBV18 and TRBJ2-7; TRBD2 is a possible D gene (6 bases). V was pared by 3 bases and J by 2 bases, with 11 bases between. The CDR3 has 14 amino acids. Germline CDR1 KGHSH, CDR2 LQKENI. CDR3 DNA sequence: TGTGCCAGCTCACCGCGGGGAGGCACCTACGAGCAGTACTTC. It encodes CASSPRGGTYEQYF.

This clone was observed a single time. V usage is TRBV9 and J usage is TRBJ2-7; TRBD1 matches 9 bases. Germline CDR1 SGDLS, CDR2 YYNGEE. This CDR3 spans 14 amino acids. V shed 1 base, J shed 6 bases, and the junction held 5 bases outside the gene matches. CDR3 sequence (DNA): TGTGCCAGCAGCGTAAAGGCGGGACAGGGCGAGCAGTACTTC. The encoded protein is CASSVKAGQGEQYF.

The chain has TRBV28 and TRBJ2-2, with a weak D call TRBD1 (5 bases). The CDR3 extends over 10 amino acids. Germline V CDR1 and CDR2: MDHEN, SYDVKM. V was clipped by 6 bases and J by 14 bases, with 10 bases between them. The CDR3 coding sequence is TGTGCCAGCAGGGGGCGGAATCTGTTTTTT. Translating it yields CASRGRNLFF.

CDR3 loop: CASSLSIIGFF. The CDR3 nucleotides are TGTGCCAGCAGCTTGTCAATTATCGGGTTCTTC. The chain is built from TRBV7-2 and TRBJ2-1; D gene uncertain. V lost 3 bases, J lost 15 bases, and 12 bases lay in between. This CDR3 spans 11 amino acids. From germline, CDR1 is SGHTA and CDR2 FQGNSA.

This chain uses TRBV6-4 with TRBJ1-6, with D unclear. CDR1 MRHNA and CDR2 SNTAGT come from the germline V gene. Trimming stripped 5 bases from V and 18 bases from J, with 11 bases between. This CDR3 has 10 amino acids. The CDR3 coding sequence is TGTGCCAGCAGTCTCGGACTCTGCCACTTT. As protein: CASSLGLCHF.

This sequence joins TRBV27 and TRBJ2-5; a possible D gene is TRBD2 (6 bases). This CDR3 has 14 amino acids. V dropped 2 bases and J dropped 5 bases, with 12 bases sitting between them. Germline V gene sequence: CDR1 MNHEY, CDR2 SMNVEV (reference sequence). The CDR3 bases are TGTGCCAGCAGTTTAGGGGGAAGCGGGGAGACCCAGTACTTC. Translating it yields CASSLGGSGETQYF.

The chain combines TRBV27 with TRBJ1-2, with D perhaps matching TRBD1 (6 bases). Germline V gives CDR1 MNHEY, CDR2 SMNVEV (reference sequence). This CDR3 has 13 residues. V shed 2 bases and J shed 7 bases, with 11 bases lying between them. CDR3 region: CASSLQTGLGYTF. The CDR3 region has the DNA TGTGCCAGCAGTTTACAGACAGGCCTTGGCTACACCTTC.

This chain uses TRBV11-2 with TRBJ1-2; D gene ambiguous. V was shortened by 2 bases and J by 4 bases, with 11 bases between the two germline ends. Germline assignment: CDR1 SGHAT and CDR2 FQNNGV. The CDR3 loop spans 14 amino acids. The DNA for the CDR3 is TGTGCCAGCAGCTTAATCGGCAGTTTCTATGGCTACACCTTC. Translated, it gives CASSLIGSFYGYTF.

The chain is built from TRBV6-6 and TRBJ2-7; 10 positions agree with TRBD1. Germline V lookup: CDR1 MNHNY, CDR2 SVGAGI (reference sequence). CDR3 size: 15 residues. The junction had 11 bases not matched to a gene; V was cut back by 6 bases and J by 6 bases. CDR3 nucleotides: TGTGCCAGCAGGTTGTCCGGGACAGGGGTAGGCGAGCAGTACTTC. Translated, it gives CASRLSGTGVGEQYF.

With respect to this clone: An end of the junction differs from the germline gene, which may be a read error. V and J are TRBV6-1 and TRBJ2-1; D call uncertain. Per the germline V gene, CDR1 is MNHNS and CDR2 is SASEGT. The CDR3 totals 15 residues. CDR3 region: CASREGQSSYNEQFF. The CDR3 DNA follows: TGTGCCAGCAGGGAAGGCCAGAGCTCCTACAATGAGCAGTTCTTC.

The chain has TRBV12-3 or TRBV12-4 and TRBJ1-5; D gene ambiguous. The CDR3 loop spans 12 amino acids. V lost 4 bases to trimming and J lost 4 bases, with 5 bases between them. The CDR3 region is CASSSDNQPQHF. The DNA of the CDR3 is TGTGCCAGCAGTTCAGATAATCAGCCCCAGCATTTT.

CDR3 residues: CAWSESGWKEFF. CDR3 DNA sequence: TGTGCCTGGAGTGAAAGCGGTTGGAAGGAGTTCTTC. This chain links TRBV30 with TRBJ2-1; D is perhaps TRBD2 (5 bases). V was trimmed by 1 base and J by 14 bases, leaving 15 bases between them. CDR3 length equals 12 residues. From germline, CDR1 is GTSNPN and CDR2 SVGIG (reference sequence).

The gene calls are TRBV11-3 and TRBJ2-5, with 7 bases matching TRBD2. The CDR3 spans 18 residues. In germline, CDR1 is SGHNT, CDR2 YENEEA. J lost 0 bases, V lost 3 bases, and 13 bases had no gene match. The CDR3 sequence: CASSLGVGGRAYQETQYF. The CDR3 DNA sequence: TGTGCCAGCAGCTTGGGTGTAGGCGGGAGAGCGTACCAAGAGACCCAGTACTTC.

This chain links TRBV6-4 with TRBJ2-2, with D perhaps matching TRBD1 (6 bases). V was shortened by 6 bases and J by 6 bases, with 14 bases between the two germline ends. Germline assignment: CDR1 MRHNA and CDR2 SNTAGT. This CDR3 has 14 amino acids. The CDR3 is CASSRDIGPGELFF. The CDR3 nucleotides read TGTGCCAGCAGCCGGGACATAGGGCCCGGGGAGCTGTTTTTT.

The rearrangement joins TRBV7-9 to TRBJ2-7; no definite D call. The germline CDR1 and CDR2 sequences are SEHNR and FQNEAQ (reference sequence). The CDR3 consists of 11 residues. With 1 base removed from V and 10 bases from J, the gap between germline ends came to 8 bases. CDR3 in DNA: TGTGCCAGCAGCTTAGAAGGGAAACAGTACTTC. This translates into CASSLEGKQYF.

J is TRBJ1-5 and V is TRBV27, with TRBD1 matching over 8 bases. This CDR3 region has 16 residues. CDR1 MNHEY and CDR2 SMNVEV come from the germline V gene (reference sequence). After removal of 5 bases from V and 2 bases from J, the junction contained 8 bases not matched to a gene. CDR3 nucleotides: TGTGCCAGCAGTCGGGGGACAGGAAGGGGCAATCAGCCCCAGCATTTT. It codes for CASSRGTGRGNQPQHF.